The next 3 T cell receptor beta chains were all read from a single sample in a study of cytomegalovirus exposure and HLA in healthy donors. 13 Jbeta primers and 60 Vbeta primers were used for the PCR. Generated by immunoSEQ multiplex PCR, the TCRdb table keeps only in-frame clones and is missing some. The table records 200,000 to 250,000 clones, around 89% of them present only once. The sequencing input was PBMCs. These receptors were obtained from a young woman in good health and CMV-seronegative.

This clone has a handful of counts. The CDR3 protein is CASSPKTGGSDEQYF. CDR3 DNA: TGTGCCAGCAGTCCCAAGACAGGGGGCAGCGACGAGCAGTACTTC. The chain recombines TRBV27 with TRBJ2-7, with 10 bases that match TRBD1. CDR3 size: 15 residues. The trim removed 5 bases at V and 5 bases at J, leaving 9 bases unmatched. Germline V lookup: CDR1 MNHEY, CDR2 SMNVEV (reference sequence).

The chain joins TRBV7-8 to TRBJ1-3, with D possibly TRBD1 on 5 matching bases. Trimming removed 7 bases from V and 2 bases from J, with 15 bases in between. Per the germline V gene, CDR1 is SGHVS and CDR2 is FQNEAQ. CDR3 length: 15 amino acids. CDR3 in amino acids: CASTHSAGPGNTIYF. The CDR3 region has the DNA TGTGCCAGCACCCATTCGGCGGGGCCTGGAAACACCATATATTTT.

This chain joins TRBV7-9 and TRBJ1-2, with D tentatively TRBD1 (6 bases). CDR1 SEHNR and CDR2 FQNEAQ come from the germline V gene (reference sequence). The CDR3 length is 14 residues. V was trimmed by 5 bases and J by 4 bases, leaving 14 bases between them. CDR3 DNA sequence: TGTGCCAGCAGCGGTCTCCCAGGGGCCTATGGCTACACCTTC. It codes for CASSGLPGAYGYTF.